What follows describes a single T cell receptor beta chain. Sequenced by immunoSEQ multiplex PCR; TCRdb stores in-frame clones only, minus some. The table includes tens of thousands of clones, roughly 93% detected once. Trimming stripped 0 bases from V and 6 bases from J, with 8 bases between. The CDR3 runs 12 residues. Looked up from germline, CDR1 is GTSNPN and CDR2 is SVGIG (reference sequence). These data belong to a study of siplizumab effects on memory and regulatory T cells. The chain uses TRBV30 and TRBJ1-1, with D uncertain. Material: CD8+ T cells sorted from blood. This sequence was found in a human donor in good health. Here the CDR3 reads CAWSVGVSEAFF. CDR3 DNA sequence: TGTGCCTGGAGTGTGGGAGTGTCTGAAGCTTTCTTT.